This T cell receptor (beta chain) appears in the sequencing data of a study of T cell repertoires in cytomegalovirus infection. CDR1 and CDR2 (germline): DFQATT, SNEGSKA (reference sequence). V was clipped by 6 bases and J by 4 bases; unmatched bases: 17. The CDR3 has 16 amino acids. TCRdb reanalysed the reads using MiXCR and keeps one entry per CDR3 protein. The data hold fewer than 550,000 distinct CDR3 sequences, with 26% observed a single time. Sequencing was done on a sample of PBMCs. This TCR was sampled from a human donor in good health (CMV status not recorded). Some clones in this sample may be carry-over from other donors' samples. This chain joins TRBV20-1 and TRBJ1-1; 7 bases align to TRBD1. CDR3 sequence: CSAKDRAGVRITEAFF. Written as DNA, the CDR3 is TGCAGTGCCAAAGACAGGGCCGGGGTACGGATCACTGAAGCTTTCTTT.